This record covers a single T cell receptor beta chain. In this sample, this clonotype turned up a few times. Its binding antigen is unknown. No base quality values were provided; no much bigger clone lies one nucleotide off. Based on the germline V gene (reference sequence), the CDR1 and CDR2 sequences are LNHDA and SQIVND. From its cysteine to its phenylalanine, the CDR3 spans 13 amino acids. Of the read, only the CDR3 DNA is kept; its 39 bases are in frame from base 1. V was cut back by 6 bases and J by 3 bases, leaving a gap of 9 bases between them. This record belongs to a study of blood T cells in healthy people across ages (dated by TCRdb to between 2015 and 2016). For context, the study as a whole: Template switching captured roughly one uniquely barcoded TCR beta cDNA molecule per two T cells in model experiments. Using deep sequencing normalized with unique cDNA molecular identifiers, the study measured how TCR beta repertoire diversity changes with age. The donors were divided into four age groups: young (average around 16 years), middle-aged (approximately 39), aged (around 67) and long-lived (approximately 74). To avoid experimental bias, donors of different ages were spread randomly across the sequencing lanes. Two additional independent replicas of 1 million unique cDNA reads from the same blood draw were analyzed for two donors (one aged 18 to 29 and one aged 80 or older).

Library generation was performed with 5' RACE. These reads were obtained on an Illumina HiSeq 2500. A second PCR of about 7 to 12 cycles was performed with a sample-barcoded 5' primer and a J-beta primer mix. A unique molecular identifier was introduced onto each TCR beta cDNA molecule by a template-switch 5' adaptor carrying 12 random nucleotides. At least 3 million CDR3-containing paired-end reads were obtained from each sample. First-strand cDNA was synthesized from all RNA with the Mint cDNA synthesis kit, primed by a TRBC-specific oligonucleotide. All cDNA was treated with uracil-DNA glycosylase and then went through a first 18-cycle PCR with the universal primers M1SS and BC2_uni_R. Regarding the original processing steps: For normalization, 1 million high-quality reads were randomly selected from each sample, with every read carrying a distinct molecular identifier. Reads sharing molecular identifiers were discarded rather than binned into consensus sequences. MiTCR, run with a Q25 quality threshold and the strictest error-elimination algorithm, handled CDR3 identification, clonotype clustering and error correction. A nonparametric unseen species model with Euler transformation was used to estimate a lower bound on total TCR beta diversity. TCRdb cleaned the public reads at Q25 with fastp, built clones with MiXCR and kept in-frame beta chains. Each entry is one CDR3 protein sequence, shown with its most common DNA and genes. These V and J calls are TCRdb output, not the study's own analysis. This sample holds about 700,000 distinct CDR3 sequences; roughly 32% were observed only once. The ten most abundant clones make up 15% of the sample.

What the study reported, not specific to this receptor: Observed TCR beta diversity per million T cells fell roughly linearly with age, and a significant reduction was already apparent by age around 40. The long-lived group showed more naive CD4+ T cells, fewer expanded clones and increased TCR diversity than the aged group, suggesting age selection. Total diversity estimates from one million sequenced T cells were considered lower bounds and underestimates. Observed TCR beta diversity correlated strongly with the percentage of naive T cells measured by flow cytometry. Since profiling was done on bulk unsorted PBMCs, naive and antigen-experienced compartments could not be conclusively compared. Because donor CMV infection status was unknown, age-related changes in expanded clonotypes were potentially confounded.

The roughly 37 donors, aged about 6 to 95 years, were systemically healthy Caucasian individuals from Russia. Ten milliliters of peripheral blood were drawn from each donor into EDTA-treated Vacutainer tubes. PBMCs were isolated by Ficoll-Paque density-gradient centrifugation, with at least 6 million obtained per sample. Total RNA was extracted from PBMCs with Trizol reagent, with at least 5 micrograms obtained per sample. For every donor, an aliquot of PBMCs went through flow cytometry to measure the percentages of naive CD45RAhigh/CD27high T cells. This receptor was taken from an elderly woman in good health. Donor details come from another sample of the same person, matched by shared clones. The sequence joins TRBV19 to TRBJ1-5; the D gene identity is not certain. The sample was blood. The nucleotide sequence is TGTGCCAGTAGGAGGCAGCCCAATCAGCCCCAGCATTTT. It encodes CASRRQPNQPQHF.